The sequence of this T cell receptor (beta chain) was determined in a study of CD8 T cells in Susac syndrome. Germline assignment: CDR1 MNHEY and CDR2 SMNVEV (reference sequence). CDR3 length: 13 residues. Trimming left V 10 bases short and J 2 bases short, with 15 bases between. It was with random hexamers that roughly 0.5 to 1 ug RNA was reverse transcribed. TCRdb reprocessed the immunoSEQ multiplex PCR reads with MiXCR, giving one entry per CDR3 protein. The sample holds roughly 250,000 distinct CDR3 sequences; 90% to 97% are singletons and the top ten take 0.08% to 0.11%. What was sequenced was CD4+ T cells from PBMCs. The TCR was taken from a human donor with Susac syndrome. The chain combines TRBV27 with TRBJ2-7; a weak D match, TRBD2 (7 bases). The CDR3 DNA sequence: TGTGCCACCGCCCGGGGGGCCACCTACGAGCAGTACTTC. It specifies CATARGATYEQYF.